Presented here are 30 T cell receptor beta chains from one specimen sequenced in a study of blood T cell repertoires in COVID-19. TCRdb's table, derived via immunoSEQ multiplex PCR, lists solely in-frame clones and lacks some. In the table there are under 200,000 clones, roughly 80% of which are singletons. Sequencing was performed on peripheral blood. The receptor source for this set is a woman in her sixties with COVID-19, enrolled during active disease.

The chain recombines TRBV6-5 with TRBJ1-1, with D possibly TRBD1 on 5 matching bases. CDR1 MNHEY and CDR2 SVGAGI come from the germline V gene. The CDR3 runs to 14 residues. Trimming removed 8 bases from V and 10 bases from J, with 23 bases in between. This CDR3 is CASSLPGLIWRAFF. CDR3 in DNA: TGTGCCAGCTCCCTACCAGGGCTCATTTGGAGAGCTTTCTTT.

CDR3 bases: TGTGCCACCAGCAGAGATCGAGGCTCTGGAAACACCATATATTTT. The encoded protein is CATSRDRGSGNTIYF. The V call is TRBV15, the J call TRBJ1-3; no reliable D call. This CDR3 has 15 residues. Germline V gene sequence: CDR1 LNHNV, CDR2 YYDKDF (reference sequence). Trimming shortened V by 0 bases and J by 0 bases, and 6 bases separated the two germline ends.

The chain employs TRBV5-6 and TRBJ1-2; TRBD1 matches 7 bases. The J segment lost 7 bases and the V segment lost 4 bases, leaving 13 bases of the junction unmatched. Germline assignment: CDR1 SGHDT and CDR2 YYEEEE. This CDR3 spans 15 amino acids. CDR3 residues: CASSTRTGPGFGYTF. The CDR3 bases are TGTGCCAGCAGCACACGGACAGGTCCGGGTTTTGGCTACACCTTC.

The V call is TRBV5-1, the J call TRBJ2-5, with 7 bases that match TRBD2. The CDR3 has 13 amino acids. Germline V gene lookup returns CDR1 SGHRS and CDR2 YFSETQ. The J segment lost 5 bases and the V segment lost 4 bases, leaving 5 bases of the junction unmatched. CDR3 sequence (DNA): TGCGCCAGCAGCCCACTAGCGTGGGAGACCCAGTACTTC. Its protein product is CASSPLAWETQYF.

This clone appeared a few times. The genes are TRBV4-2 and TRBJ2-1, with 10 bases matching TRBD2. Per germline, CDR1 LGHNA and CDR2 YNFKEQ. CDR3 size: 18 residues. V lost 5 bases and J lost 2; bases outside the gene matches: 12. CDR3 sequence (DNA): TGTGCCAGCAGCACAAGAATAGCGGGAGGCTCCCCCTACAATGAGCAGTTCTTC. Its translation is CASSTRIAGGSPYNEQFF.

The J gene is TRBJ1-6, the V gene TRBV30; 9 bases are shared with TRBD1. The J segment lost 7 bases and the V segment lost 0 bases, leaving 1 base of the junction unmatched. The CDR3 totals 14 residues. Per the germline V gene, CDR1 is GTSNPN and CDR2 is SVGIG (reference sequence). CDR3 DNA sequence: TGTGCCTGGAGTGTGGGGACAGGGAATTCACCCCTCCACTTT. It specifies CAWSVGTGNSPLHF.

This chain joins TRBV4-1 and TRBJ1-1; D gene unclear. This CDR3 has 13 amino acids. V lost 1 base, J lost 1 base, and 4 bases lay in between. CDR1 MGHRA and CDR2 YSYEKL come from the germline V gene. The CDR3 coding sequence is TGCGCCAGCAGCCAAGCCAGGAACACTGAAGCTTTCTTT. It yields the protein CASSQARNTEAFF.

The V gene is TRBV7-3, the J gene TRBJ1-1, with D tentatively TRBD1 (5 bases). This CDR3 is 13 amino acids long. Per the germline V gene, CDR1 is SGHTA and CDR2 is FQGTGA. Trimming stripped 5 bases from V and 5 bases from J, with 12 bases between. The chain's CDR3 is CASSTPQGTEAFF. The CDR3 DNA reads as TGTGCCAGCAGCACCCCGCAGGGAACTGAAGCTTTCTTT. The full variable domain, rest sourced from reference TRBV7-3 and TRBJ1-1, is GAGVSQTPSNKVTEKGKYVELRCDPISGHTALYWYRQSLGQGPEFLIYFQGTGAADDSGLPNDRFFAVRPEGSVSTLKIQRTERGDSAVYLCASSTPQGTEAFFGQGTRLTVV.

V gene TRBV25-1 combines with J gene TRBJ2-2; D may be TRBD1 (5 bases). The CDR3 contains 15 residues. CDR1 and CDR2 from the germline V gene are MGHDK and SYGVNS. V was clipped by 6 bases and J by 2 bases, with 13 bases between them. DNA for the CDR3: TGTGCCAGCAGCGTAGGGGCAGCCAACACCGGGGAGCTGTTTTTT. It translates to CASSVGAANTGELFF.

This sequence joins TRBV6-5 and TRBJ2-4; D is undetermined. Germline lookup yields CDR1 MNHEY and CDR2 SVGAGI. The CDR3 sequence is 14 residues long. Trimming removed 8 bases at V and 0 bases at J, with 11 bases between. For the CDR3, the DNA is TGTGCCAGCGGTTTCGGAGTAGCCAAAAACATTCAGTACTTC. Its translation is CASGFGVAKNIQYF.

The table lists this clone with a few counts. The rearrangement joins TRBV29-1 to TRBJ1-1, with D perhaps TRBD1 (6 bases). The CDR3 loop spans 13 amino acids. V lost 6 bases and J lost 2, with 13 bases in between. Germline V gives CDR1 SQVTM, CDR2 ANQGSEA. CDR3 coding DNA: TGCAGCGTAGTACAGGGCCAAAACACTGAAGCTTTCTTT. Protein product: CSVVQGQNTEAFF.

The chain joins TRBV11-1 to TRBJ2-3, with a weak D call TRBD2 (6 bases). Trimming pared 6 bases from V and 1 base from J, leaving 17 bases between. The CDR3 sequence is 16 residues long. Germline CDR1 SGHAT, CDR2 FQDESV (reference sequence). CDR3 DNA sequence: TGTGCCAGCAGGCGGACGGCTAGCGAAGGCACAGATACGCAGTATTTT. This codes for CASRRTASEGTDTQYF.

The V gene is TRBV2, the J gene TRBJ2-7, with D maybe TRBD2 (5 bases). Trimming left V 3 bases short and J 5 bases short, with 14 bases between. Germline CDR1 SNHLY, CDR2 FYNNEI. The CDR3 is made up of 14 amino acids. CDR3 nucleotide sequence: TGTGCCAGCAGTGAGAGGGTTAATAGGGACGAGCAGTACTTC. It codes for CASSERVNRDEQYF. Supplemented by reference TRBV2 and TRBJ2-7, the full variable domain reads EPEVTQTPSHQVTQMGQEVILRCVPISNHLYFYWYRQILGQKVEFLVSFYNNEISEKSEIFDDQFSVERPDGSNFTLKIRSTKLEDSAMYFCASSERVNRDEQYFGPGTRLTVT.

There are a few counts of this clone. The V and J genes are TRBV2 and TRBJ1-2; maybe TRBD1 (6 bases). The V gene's germline CDR1 is SNHLY and CDR2 FYNNEI. Trimming removed 2 bases from V and 4 bases from J, with 14 bases in between. The CDR3 is 15 amino acids. The CDR3, as DNA: TGTGCCAGCAGTGAAAGCGGACAGCACCTCTATGGCTACACCTTC. Its translation is CASSESGQHLYGYTF.

The chain joins TRBV7-6 to TRBJ2-3; D perhaps matches TRBD2 (5 bases). V lost 1 base and J 2 bases, leaving 16 bases between the germline ends. Germline V lookup: CDR1 SGHVS, CDR2 FNYEAQ. The CDR3 loop spans 17 amino acids. DNA for the CDR3: TGTGCCAGCAGCTTAGGTGGTGGCGGAGGATTCACAGATACGCAGTATTTT. This codes for CASSLGGGGGFTDTQYF.

The sample holds many counts of this clone. The chain is built from TRBV10-3 and TRBJ2-3; 12 nucleotides align to TRBD2. The germline V gene has CDR1 ENHRY and CDR2 SYGVKD. The CDR3 is 18 amino acids. V shed 2 bases and J 4 bases; nucleotides not matched to a gene: 10. As DNA, the CDR3 is TGTGCCATCAGTGAGCCTAGACTAGCGGGAGATTCCCCAGATACGCAGTATTTT. It encodes CAISEPRLAGDSPDTQYF.

The CDR3: CASSLDGVRGAFF. CDR3 sequence (DNA): TGTGCCAGCAGCTTAGACGGGGTCAGAGGAGCTTTCTTT. The rearrangement uses TRBV11-2 and TRBJ1-1; D not certain. The germline V gene encodes CDR1 SGHAT and CDR2 FQNNGV. V lost 0 bases to trimming and J lost 10 bases, with 12 bases between them. This CDR3 contains 13 residues.

This chain links TRBV15 with TRBJ2-1; D remains ambiguous. There are 12 residues in the CDR3. The germline V and J ends were trimmed by 4 bases and 4 bases, with 5 bases remaining between them. Germline V gene data show CDR1 as LNHNV and CDR2 as YYDKDF (reference sequence). The CDR3 sequence: CATSNEYNEQFF. As DNA, the CDR3 is TGTGCCACCAGCAATGAGTACAATGAGCAGTTCTTC.

Here the CDR3 reads CASSFYAGVGDEQFF. DNA for the CDR3: TGTGCCAGCAGTTTTTATGCGGGAGTAGGGGATGAGCAGTTCTTC. The rearrangement joins TRBV27 to TRBJ2-1; 7 bases map to TRBD2. The V gene's germline CDR1 is MNHEY and CDR2 SMNVEV (reference sequence). V shed 3 bases, J shed 8 bases, and the junction held 10 bases outside the gene matches. The CDR3 runs to 15 residues.

The rearrangement uses TRBV19 and TRBJ1-1, with a tentative D call TRBD1 (5 bases). The CDR3 covers 17 residues. Germline V gives CDR1 LNHDA, CDR2 SQIVND (reference sequence). Trimming took off 7 bases at V and 1 base at J, with 22 bases between the two ends. CDR3 in DNA: TGTGCCAGTACCTTTGGGGCCAGTCAAGTCTGGAACACTGAAGCTTTCTTT. Residues: CASTFGASQVWNTEAFF.

The rearrangement links TRBV3-1 (or the pseudogene TRBV3-2) to TRBJ1-1, with D perhaps TRBD1 (5 bases). This CDR3 has 16 residues. V was shortened by 1 base and J by 3 bases, with 15 bases between the two germline ends. Germline CDR1 and CDR2: LGHDT and YNNKEL (reference sequence). The CDR3 coding sequence is TGTGCCAGCAGCCAAGGGGCTGCGGGGCGCGACACTGAAGCTTTCTTT. This gives the protein CASSQGAAGRDTEAFF.

The V gene is TRBV6-2 or TRBV6-3, the J gene TRBJ1-6; no definite D call. The V end was cut by 2 bases, the J end by 7 bases, with 12 bases between. Looked up from germline, CDR1 is MNHEY and CDR2 is SVGEGT. The CDR3 has 15 residues. CDR3 loop: CASSYGAIGNSPLHF. The CDR3 bases are TGTGCCAGCAGTTACGGAGCGATTGGGAATTCACCCCTCCACTTT.

The chain joins TRBV28 to TRBJ2-7, with 9 bases lining up with TRBD2. The germline gives CDR1 MDHEN, CDR2 SYDVKM. The CDR3 contains 13 residues. The junction had 2 bases not matched to a gene; V was cut back by 6 bases and J by 2 bases. The CDR3 loop reads CASSPSGTYEQYF. The CDR3 DNA is TGTGCCAGCAGCCCTAGCGGGACCTACGAGCAGTACTTC.

This clone was seen a single time. The rearrangement joins TRBV28 to TRBJ2-1; weak D call: TRBD2 (7 bases). Trimming took 9 bases from V and 4 from J, leaving 10 bases between them. The CDR3 is 12 amino acids. Germline V gene sequence: CDR1 MDHEN, CDR2 SYDVKM. CDR3 sequence: CASRGAYNEQFF. CDR3 coding DNA: TGTGCCAGTCGGGGGGCTTACAATGAGCAGTTCTTC.

This rearrangement joins TRBV2 to TRBJ1-6, with no clear D. In germline, CDR1 is SNHLY, CDR2 FYNNEI. The CDR3 contains 17 residues. The germline V and J ends were trimmed by 3 bases and 2 bases, with 14 bases remaining between them. Written as DNA, the CDR3 is TGTGCCAGCAGTGACAGGTCCCAAGCTGCCTATAATTCACCCCTCCACTTT. This gives the protein CASSDRSQAAYNSPLHF.

This chain joins TRBV3-1 (or the pseudogene TRBV3-2) and TRBJ2-1; 8 bases fit TRBD1. Germline V gene lookup returns CDR1 LGHDT and CDR2 YNNKEL (reference sequence). The length of the CDR3 is 15 residues. V was pared by 1 base and J by 6 bases, with 5 bases of the junction left unmatched. The CDR3 DNA reads as TGTGCCAGCAGCCAAGGGCAGACAGGGGTCAATGAGCAGTTCTTC. This gives the protein CASSQGQTGVNEQFF.

The chain employs TRBV28 and TRBJ2-7; possibly TRBD2 for D (5 bases). V lost 4 bases and J 6 bases, leaving 16 bases between the germline ends. This CDR3 has 14 amino acids. The germline V gene encodes CDR1 MDHEN and CDR2 SYDVKM. The CDR3 DNA is TGTGCCAGCAGTTCCTCGGGATATTCGGGCGAGCAGTACTTC. The encoded protein is CASSSSGYSGEQYF.

The chain has TRBV24-1 and TRBJ1-2; TRBD1 matches at 10 bases. This CDR3 spans 14 amino acids. From germline, CDR1 is KGHDR and CDR2 SFDVKD. The V segment lost 4 bases and the J segment 4 bases; nucleotides outside the gene matches: 2. The DNA for the CDR3 is TGTGCCACCAGTGAGACAGGGGGCAGCTATGGCTACACCTTC. Its protein is CATSETGGSYGYTF.

The chain uses TRBV30 and TRBJ2-5; D may be TRBD2 (6 bases). V lost 3 bases, J lost 5 bases, and 13 bases lay in between. The CDR3 is 13 residues long. The germline V gene encodes CDR1 GTSNPN and CDR2 SVGIG (reference sequence). In nucleotides, the CDR3 is TGTGCCTGGAGCCCTGGGGGGTACGAGACCCAGTACTTC. Translation gives CAWSPGGYETQYF. The full variable domain, rest sourced from reference TRBV30 and TRBJ2-5, is SQTIHQWPATLVQPVGSPLSLECTVEGTSNPNLYWYRQAAGRGLQLLFYSVGIGQISSEVPQNLSASRPQDRQFILSSKKLLLSDSGFYLCAWSPGGYETQYFGPGTRLLVL.

The V gene is TRBV5-1, the J gene TRBJ1-4, with 8 positions matching TRBD1. V lost 1 base, J lost 5 bases, and 7 bases stayed unmatched. This CDR3 comprises 16 residues. Germline loops: CDR1 SGHRS, CDR2 YFSETQ. The CDR3 coding sequence is TGCGCCAGCAGCTTGCCAGGACAGGGAGTCAATGAAAAACTGTTTTTT. It encodes CASSLPGQGVNEKLFF.